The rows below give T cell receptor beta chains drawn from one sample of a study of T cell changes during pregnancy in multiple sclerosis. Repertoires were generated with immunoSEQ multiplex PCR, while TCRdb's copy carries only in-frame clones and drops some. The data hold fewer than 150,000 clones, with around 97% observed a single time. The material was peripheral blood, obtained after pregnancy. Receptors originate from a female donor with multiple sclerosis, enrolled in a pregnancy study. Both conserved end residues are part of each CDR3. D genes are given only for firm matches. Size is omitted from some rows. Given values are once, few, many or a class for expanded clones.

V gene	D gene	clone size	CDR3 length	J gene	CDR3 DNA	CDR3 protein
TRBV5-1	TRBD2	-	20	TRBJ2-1	TGCGCCAGCAGCCAACAGACAGGCACTGGACTAGCGGGAGGGTACAATGAGCAGTTCTTC	CASSQQTGTGLAGGYNEQFF
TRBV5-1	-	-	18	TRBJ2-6	TGCGCCAGCAGCTTGGTAGGCACCTGGGGCACTGGGGCCAACGTCCTGACTTTC	CASSLVGTWGTGANVLTF
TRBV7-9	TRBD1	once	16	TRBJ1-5	TGTGCCAGCAGCTTAGTAGGGGGGACAGACCATCAGCCCCAGCATTTT	CASSLVGGTDHQPQHF
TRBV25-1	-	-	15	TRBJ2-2	TGTGCCAGCAGTGAATTCGGTCGGGGAACCGGGGAGCTGTTTTTT	CASSEFGRGTGELFF
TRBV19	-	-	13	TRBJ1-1	TGTGCCAGTAGCACAGGGACAACTCGGGGAGCTTTCTTT	CASSTGTTRGAFF
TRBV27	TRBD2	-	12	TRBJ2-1	TGTGCCAGCAGAAACTTAGCGGGAGGGGAATTCTTC	CASRNLAGGEFF
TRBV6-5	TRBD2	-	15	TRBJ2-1	TGTGCCAGCAGAATTCTAGCGGACTTCTACAATGAGCAGTTCTTC	CASRILADFYNEQFF
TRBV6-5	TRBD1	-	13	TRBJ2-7	TGTGCCAGCTCACAGGGGGTTTCCTACGAGCAGTACTTC	CASSQGVSYEQYF
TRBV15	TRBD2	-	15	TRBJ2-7	TGTGCCACCAGCAGAGGACTAGCGGCCACCCTCGAGCAGTACTTC	CATSRGLAATLEQYF
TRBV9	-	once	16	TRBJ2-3	TGTGCCAGCAGCGGAACAGGGATGGGGGACACAGATACGCAGTATTTT	CASSGTGMGDTDTQYF
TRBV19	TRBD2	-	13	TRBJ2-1	TGTGCCAGTAGATTAGCGGGCTACAATGAGCAGTTCTTC	CASRLAGYNEQFF
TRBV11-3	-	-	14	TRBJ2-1	TGTGCCAGCAGCTTAGATCAGGCAGCCAATGAGCAGTTCTTC	CASSLDQAANEQFF
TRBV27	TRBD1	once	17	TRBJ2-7	TGTGCCAGCAGTGACGGCAAGACAGGGCCTCCGGGCTACGAGCAGTACTTC	CASSDGKTGPPGYEQYF
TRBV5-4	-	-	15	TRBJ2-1	TGTGCCAGCAGCCGGGACTCGGGGTGGGGGAATGAGCAGTTCTTC	CASSRDSGWGNEQFF
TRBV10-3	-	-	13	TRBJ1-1	TGTGCCATCAGTGAGTCTCGGGGAACTGAAGCTTTCTTT	CAISESRGTEAFF
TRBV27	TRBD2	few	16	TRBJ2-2	TGTGCCAGCAGCACATGGGAGTGGCGGGGGACCGGGGAGCTGTTTTTT	CASSTWEWRGTGELFF
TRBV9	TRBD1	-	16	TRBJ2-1	TGTGCCAGCAGCGTAGTAGGGGACAGGGGTTTCAATGAGCAGTTCTTC	CASSVVGDRGFNEQFF
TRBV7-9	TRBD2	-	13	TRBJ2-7	TGTGCCAGCAGCCGGGGGGGGTCGTACGAGCAGTACTTC	CASSRGGSYEQYF
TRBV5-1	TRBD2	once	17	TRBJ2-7	TGCGCCAGCAGCTTGACCTTTACTAGCGGACCCCTTAAGGAGCAGTACTTC	CASSLTFTSGPLKEQYF
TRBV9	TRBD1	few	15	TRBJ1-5	TGTGCCAGCAGCGTAGGGACAGGGTGGAATCAGCCCCAGCATTTT	CASSVGTGWNQPQHF
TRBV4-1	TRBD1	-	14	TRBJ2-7	TGCGCCAGCAGCCTCCGGGACAGGGTCTACGAGCAGTACTTC	CASSLRDRVYEQYF
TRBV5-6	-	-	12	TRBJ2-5	TGTGCCAGCAGCTTAATTCGAGAGACCCAGTACTTC	CASSLIRETQYF
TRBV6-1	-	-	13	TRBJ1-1	TGTGCCAGCAGCCGGATGCGGGACACTGAAGCTTTCTTT	CASSRMRDTEAFF
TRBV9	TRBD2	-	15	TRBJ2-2	TGTGCCAGCAGCGTAGTCGGAGCGGGAGCCGGGGAGCTGTTTTTT	CASSVVGAGAGELFF
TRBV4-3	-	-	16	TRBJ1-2	TGCGCCAGCAGCCATGCCGCAGGGGCCCAGAGCTATGGCTACACCTTC	CASSHAAGAQSYGYTF
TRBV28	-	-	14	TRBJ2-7	TGTGCCAGCGGACCGGGACTCCGCTCCTACGAGCAGTACTTC	CASGPGLRSYEQYF
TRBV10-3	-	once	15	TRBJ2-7	TGTGCCATCAGTGACGATCGAGTCCCTTCCTACGAGCAGTACTTC	CAISDDRVPSYEQYF
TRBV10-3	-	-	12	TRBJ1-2	TGTGCCATCAGTGGTCAGGGGAGTGGCTACACCTTC	CAISGQGSGYTF
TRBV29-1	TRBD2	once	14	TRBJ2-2	TGCAGCGTGCGTTCGCTAGCGGGAGCCGGGGAGCTGTTTTTT	CSVRSLAGAGELFF
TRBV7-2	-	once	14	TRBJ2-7	TGTGCCAGCAGCTTAGCGCGGGAACGCTACGAGCAGTACTTC	CASSLARERYEQYF
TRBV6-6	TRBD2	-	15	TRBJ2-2	TGTGCCAGCAGGACTCGGGGGGGGTACACCGGGGAGCTGTTTTTT	CASRTRGGYTGELFF
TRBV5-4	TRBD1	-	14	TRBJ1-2	TGTGCCAGCAGCTACAGGGACAGGGGTCGCGGCTACACCTTC	CASSYRDRGRGYTF
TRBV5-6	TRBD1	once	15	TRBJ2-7	TGTGCCAGCACCTTCACCGGGACAGGCTCCTACGAGCAGTACTTC	CASTFTGTGSYEQYF
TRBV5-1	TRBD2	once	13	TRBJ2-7	TGCGCCAGCGGTCCGCGGGGGGGTCGGGAGCAGTACTTC	CASGPRGGREQYF
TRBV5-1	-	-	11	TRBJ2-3	TGCGCCAGCCAGGGCGAAGATACGCAGTATTTT	CASQGEDTQYF
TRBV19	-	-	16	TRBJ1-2	TGTGCCAGTAGTATAGGAGAAGGGGTGAAGAACTATGGCTACACCTTC	CASSIGEGVKNYGYTF
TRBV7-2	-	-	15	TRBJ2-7	TGTGCCAGCAGCTTAGTGGGCAGGGCGAGGTACGAGCAGTACTTC	CASSLVGRARYEQYF
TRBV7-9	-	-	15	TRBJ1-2	TGTGCCAGCAACCTACCCTCAGGGGCCCTCTATGGCTACACCTTC	CASNLPSGALYGYTF
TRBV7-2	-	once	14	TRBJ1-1	TGTGCCAGCAGCTTAACAGGGCGGGACACTGAAGCTTTCTTT	CASSLTGRDTEAFF
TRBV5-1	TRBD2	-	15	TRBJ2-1	TGCGCCAGCAGCGAGGGGACTAGCGGGATCAATGAGCAGTTCTTC	CASSEGTSGINEQFF